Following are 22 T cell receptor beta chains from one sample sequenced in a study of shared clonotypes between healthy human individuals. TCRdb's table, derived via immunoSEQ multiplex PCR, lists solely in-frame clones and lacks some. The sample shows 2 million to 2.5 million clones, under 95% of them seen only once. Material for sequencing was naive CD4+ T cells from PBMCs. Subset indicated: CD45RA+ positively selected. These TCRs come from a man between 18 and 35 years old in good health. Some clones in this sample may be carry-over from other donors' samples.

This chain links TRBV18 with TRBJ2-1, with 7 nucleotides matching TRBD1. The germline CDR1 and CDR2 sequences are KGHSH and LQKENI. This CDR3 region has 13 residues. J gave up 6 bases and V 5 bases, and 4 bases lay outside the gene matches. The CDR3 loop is CASSGGQINEQFF. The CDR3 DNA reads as TGTGCCAGCTCAGGGGGACAGATCAATGAGCAGTTCTTC.

The CDR3 nucleotides read TGTGCCAGCAGCCAAGTACTAGCGGGAGCCGATACGCAGTATTTT. Protein product: CASSQVLAGADTQYF. The rearrangement joins TRBV14 to TRBJ2-3, with 11 bases fitting TRBD2. CDR1 and CDR2 from the germline V gene are SGHDN and FVKESK. This CDR3 has 15 amino acids. The V gene end was trimmed by 1 base and the J gene end by 6 bases; junction bases not matched to a gene: 3.

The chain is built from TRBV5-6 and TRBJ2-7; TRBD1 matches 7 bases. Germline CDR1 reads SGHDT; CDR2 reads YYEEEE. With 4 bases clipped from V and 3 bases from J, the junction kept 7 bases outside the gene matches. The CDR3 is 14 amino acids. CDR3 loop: CASSPQNRGYEQYF. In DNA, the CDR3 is TGTGCCAGCAGCCCACAGAACAGGGGCTACGAGCAGTACTTC.

The CDR3: CASRPPVPGGSTTQYF. In DNA form, the CDR3 reads TGTGCCAGCAGGCCTCCTGTTCCGGGAGGGAGCACGACGCAGTATTTT. The chain couples TRBV28 to TRBJ2-3, with 8 positions matching TRBD2. Germline V gene lookup returns CDR1 MDHEN and CDR2 SYDVKM. V gave up 6 bases and J gave up 9 bases; unmatched junction bases: 17. CDR3 size: 16 residues.

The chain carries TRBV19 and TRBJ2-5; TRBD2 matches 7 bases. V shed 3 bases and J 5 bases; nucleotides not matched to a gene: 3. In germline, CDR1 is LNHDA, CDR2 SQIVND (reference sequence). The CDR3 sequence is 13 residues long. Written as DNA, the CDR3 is TGTGCCAGTAGTATGAGCGGGATTGAGACCCAGTACTTC. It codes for CASSMSGIETQYF.

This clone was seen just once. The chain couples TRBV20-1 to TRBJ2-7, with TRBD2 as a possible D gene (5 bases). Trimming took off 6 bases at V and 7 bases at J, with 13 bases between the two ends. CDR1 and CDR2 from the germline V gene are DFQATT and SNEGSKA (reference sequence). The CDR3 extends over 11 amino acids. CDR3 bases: TGCAGTGCCGCCCCCAGAGGGGAGCAGTACTTC. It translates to CSAAPRGEQYF.

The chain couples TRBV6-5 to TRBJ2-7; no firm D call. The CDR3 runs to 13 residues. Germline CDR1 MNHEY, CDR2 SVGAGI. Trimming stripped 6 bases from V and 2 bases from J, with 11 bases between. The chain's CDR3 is CASSRLPAYEQYF. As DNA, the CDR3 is TGTGCCAGCAGCAGACTCCCCGCCTACGAGCAGTACTTC.

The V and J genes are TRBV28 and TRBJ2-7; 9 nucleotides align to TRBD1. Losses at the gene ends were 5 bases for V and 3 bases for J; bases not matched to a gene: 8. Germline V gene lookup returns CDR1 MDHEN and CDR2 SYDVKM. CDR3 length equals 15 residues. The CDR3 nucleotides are TGTGCCAGCAGTCCAGGGACAGGGTTGTTCTACGAGCAGTACTTC. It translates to CASSPGTGLFYEQYF.

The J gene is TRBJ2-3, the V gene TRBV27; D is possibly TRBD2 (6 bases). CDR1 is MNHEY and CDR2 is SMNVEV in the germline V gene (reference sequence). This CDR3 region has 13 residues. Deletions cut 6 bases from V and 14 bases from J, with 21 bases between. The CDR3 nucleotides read TGTGCCAGCAGCTTTAAACCGGGGGATGGGAGGTATTTT. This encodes CASSFKPGDGRYF.

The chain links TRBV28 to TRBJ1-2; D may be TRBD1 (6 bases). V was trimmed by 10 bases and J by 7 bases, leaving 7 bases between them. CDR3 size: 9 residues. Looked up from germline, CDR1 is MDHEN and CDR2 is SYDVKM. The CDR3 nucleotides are TGTGCCAAACAGGGTGGCTACACCTTC. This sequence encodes CAKQGGYTF.

CDR3 DNA: TGTGCCAGTAGTACCACCGATGACAGGGGGCGCTGGTATGGCTACACCTTC. This translates into CASSTTDDRGRWYGYTF. The chain combines TRBV19 with TRBJ1-2; 10 bases are shared with TRBD1. From germline, CDR1 is LNHDA and CDR2 SQIVND (reference sequence). The CDR3 spans 17 residues. V lost 4 bases and J lost 5; bases outside the gene matches: 13.

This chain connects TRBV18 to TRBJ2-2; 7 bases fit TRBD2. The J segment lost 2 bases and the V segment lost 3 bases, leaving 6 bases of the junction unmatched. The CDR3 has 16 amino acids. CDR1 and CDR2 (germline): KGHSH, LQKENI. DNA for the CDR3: TGTGCCAGCTCACCCTTGACTAGCCTTAACACCGGGGAGCTGTTTTTT. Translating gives CASSPLTSLNTGELFF. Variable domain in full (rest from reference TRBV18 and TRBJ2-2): NAGVMQNPRHLVRRRGQEARLRCSPMKGHSHVYWYRQLPEEGLKFMVYLQKENIIDESGMPKERFSAEFPKEGPSILRIQQVVRGDSAAYFCASSPLTSLNTGELFFGEGSRLTVL.

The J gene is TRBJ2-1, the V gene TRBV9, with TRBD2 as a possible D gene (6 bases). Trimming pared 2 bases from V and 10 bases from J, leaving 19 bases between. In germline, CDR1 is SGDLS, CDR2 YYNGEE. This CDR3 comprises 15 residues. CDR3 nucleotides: TGTGCCAGCAGCGTTAGCGGTCCCCTCAGAGAGGAGCAGTTCTTC. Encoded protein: CASSVSGPLREEQFF.

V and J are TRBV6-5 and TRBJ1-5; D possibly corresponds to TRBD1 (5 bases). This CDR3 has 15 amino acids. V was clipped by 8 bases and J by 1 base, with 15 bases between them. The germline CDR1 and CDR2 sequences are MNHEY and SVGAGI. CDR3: CASARTTESNQPQHF. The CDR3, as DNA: TGTGCCAGCGCGCGTACGACAGAGAGCAATCAGCCCCAGCATTTT.

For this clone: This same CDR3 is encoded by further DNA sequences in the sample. This CDR3 reads CASRDRGDTEAFF. CDR3 nucleotides: TGTGCCAGCAGGGACAGGGGGGACACTGAAGCTTTCTTT. The rearrangement links TRBV28 to TRBJ1-1; 10 bases line up with TRBD1. This CDR3 has 13 residues. Trimming removed 6 bases from V and 3 bases from J; junction bases left unmatched: 1. The germline CDR1 and CDR2 sequences are MDHEN and SYDVKM.

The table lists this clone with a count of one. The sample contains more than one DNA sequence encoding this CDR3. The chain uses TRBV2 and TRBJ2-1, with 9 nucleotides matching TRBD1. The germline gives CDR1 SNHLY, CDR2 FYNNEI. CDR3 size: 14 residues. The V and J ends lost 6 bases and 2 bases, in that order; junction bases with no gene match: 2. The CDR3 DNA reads TGTGCCAGCAGGGGACAGGGCGCCTACAATGAGCAGTTCTTC. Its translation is CASRGQGAYNEQFF.

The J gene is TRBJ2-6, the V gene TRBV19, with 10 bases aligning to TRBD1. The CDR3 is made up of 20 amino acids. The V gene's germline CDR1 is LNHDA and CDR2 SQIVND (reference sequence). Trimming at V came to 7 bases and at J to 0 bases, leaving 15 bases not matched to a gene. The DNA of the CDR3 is TGTGCCAGTACCTTATCCGGGGGACAGGGGCCCCTCTCTGGGGCCAACGTCCTGACTTTC. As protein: CASTLSGGQGPLSGANVLTF.

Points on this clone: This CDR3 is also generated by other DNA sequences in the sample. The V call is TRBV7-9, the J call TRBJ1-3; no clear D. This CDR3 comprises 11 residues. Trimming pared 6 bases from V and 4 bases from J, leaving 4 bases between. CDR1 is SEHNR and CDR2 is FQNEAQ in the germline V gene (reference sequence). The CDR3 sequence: CASSSGNTIYF. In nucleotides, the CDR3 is TGTGCCAGCAGTTCCGGAAACACCATATATTTT.

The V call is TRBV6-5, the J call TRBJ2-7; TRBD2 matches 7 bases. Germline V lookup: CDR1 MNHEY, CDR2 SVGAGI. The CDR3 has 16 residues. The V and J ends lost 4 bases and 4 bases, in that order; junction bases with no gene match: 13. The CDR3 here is CASSSPSGRLPYEQYF. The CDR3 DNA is TGTGCCAGCAGTTCCCCCTCCGGGAGGCTCCCTTACGAGCAGTACTTC.

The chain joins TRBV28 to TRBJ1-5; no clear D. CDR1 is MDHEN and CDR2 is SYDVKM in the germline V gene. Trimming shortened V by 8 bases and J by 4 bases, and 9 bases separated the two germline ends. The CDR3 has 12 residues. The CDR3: CASRTANQPQHF. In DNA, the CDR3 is TGTGCCAGCCGGACGGCAAATCAGCCCCAGCATTTT.

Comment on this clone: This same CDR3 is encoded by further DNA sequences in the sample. The DNA of the CDR3 is TGTGCCAGCAGTTCCAGCGGGAGGGGGGGCAATGAGCAGTTCTTC. Translation: CASSSSGRGGNEQFF. V is TRBV28 and J is TRBJ2-1; the match to TRBD2 covers 10 bases. This CDR3 has 15 residues. The germline gives CDR1 MDHEN, CDR2 SYDVKM. V was clipped by 4 bases and J by 6 bases; unmatched bases: 6.

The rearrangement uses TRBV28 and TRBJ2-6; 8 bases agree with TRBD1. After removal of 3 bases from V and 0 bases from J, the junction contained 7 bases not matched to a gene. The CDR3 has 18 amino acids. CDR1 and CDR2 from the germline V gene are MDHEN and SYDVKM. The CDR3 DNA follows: TGTGCCAGCAGTTTTAGGACAGGGAAGGGCTCTGGGGCCAACGTCCTGACTTTC. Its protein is CASSFRTGKGSGANVLTF.